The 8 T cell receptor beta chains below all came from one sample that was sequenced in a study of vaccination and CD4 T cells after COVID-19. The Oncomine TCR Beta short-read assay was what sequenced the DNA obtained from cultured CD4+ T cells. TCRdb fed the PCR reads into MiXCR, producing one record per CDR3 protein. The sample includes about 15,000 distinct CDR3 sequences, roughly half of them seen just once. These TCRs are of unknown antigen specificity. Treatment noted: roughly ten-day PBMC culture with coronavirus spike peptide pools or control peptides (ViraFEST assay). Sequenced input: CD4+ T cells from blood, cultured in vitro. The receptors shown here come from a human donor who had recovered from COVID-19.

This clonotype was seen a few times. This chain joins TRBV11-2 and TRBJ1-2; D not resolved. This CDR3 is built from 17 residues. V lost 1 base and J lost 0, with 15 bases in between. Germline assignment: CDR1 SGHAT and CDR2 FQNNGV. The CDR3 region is CASSLGPSRRPNYGYTF. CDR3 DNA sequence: TGTGCCAGCAGCTTAGGTCCTTCCAGGAGACCTAACTATGGCTACACCTTC. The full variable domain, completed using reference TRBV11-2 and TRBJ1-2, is EAGVAQSPRYKIIEKRQSVAFWCNPISGHATLYWYQQILGQGPKLLIQFQNNGVVDDSQLPKDRFSAERLKGVDSTLKIQPAKLEDSAVYLCASSLGPSRRPNYGYTFGSGTRLTVV.

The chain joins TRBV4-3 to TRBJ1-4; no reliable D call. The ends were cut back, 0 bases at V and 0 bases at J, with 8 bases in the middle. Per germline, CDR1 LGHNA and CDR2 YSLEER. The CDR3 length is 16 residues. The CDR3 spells CASSQDYRSTNEKLFF. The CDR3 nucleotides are TGCGCCAGCAGCCAAGATTATCGATCAACTAATGAAAAACTGTTTTTT.

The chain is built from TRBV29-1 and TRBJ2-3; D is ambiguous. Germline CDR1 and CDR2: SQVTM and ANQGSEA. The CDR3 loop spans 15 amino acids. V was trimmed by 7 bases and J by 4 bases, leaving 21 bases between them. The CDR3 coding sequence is TGCAGCGCCCGCCCTCGGGCCCCCTCGGCAGATACGCAGTATTTT. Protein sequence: CSARPRAPSADTQYF.

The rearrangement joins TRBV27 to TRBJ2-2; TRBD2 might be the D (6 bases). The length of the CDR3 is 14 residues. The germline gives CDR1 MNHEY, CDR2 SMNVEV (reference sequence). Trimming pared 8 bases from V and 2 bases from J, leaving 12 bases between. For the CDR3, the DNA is TGTGCCAGCGGCCGGGACTTTAACACCGGGGAGCTGTTTTTT. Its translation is CASGRDFNTGELFF.

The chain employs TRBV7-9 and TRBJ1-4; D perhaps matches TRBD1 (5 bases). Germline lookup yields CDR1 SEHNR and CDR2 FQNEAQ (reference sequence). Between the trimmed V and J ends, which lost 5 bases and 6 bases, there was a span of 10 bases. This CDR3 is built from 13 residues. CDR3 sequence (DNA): TGTGCCAGCAGCCGCGACAGCCATGAAAAACTGTTTTTT. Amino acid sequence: CASSRDSHEKLFF.

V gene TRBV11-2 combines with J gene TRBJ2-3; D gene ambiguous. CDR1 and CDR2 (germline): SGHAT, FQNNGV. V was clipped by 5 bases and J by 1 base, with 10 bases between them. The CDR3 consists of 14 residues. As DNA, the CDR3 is TGTGCCAGCAGCGCCCGCCTCGGCACAGATACGCAGTATTTT. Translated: CASSARLGTDTQYF.

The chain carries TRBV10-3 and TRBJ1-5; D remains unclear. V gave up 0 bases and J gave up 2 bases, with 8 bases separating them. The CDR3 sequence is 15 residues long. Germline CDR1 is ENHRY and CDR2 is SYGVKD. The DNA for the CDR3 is TGTGCCATCAGTGAGTCGGGCACGGGCAATCAGCCCCAGCATTTT. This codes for CAISESGTGNQPQHF.

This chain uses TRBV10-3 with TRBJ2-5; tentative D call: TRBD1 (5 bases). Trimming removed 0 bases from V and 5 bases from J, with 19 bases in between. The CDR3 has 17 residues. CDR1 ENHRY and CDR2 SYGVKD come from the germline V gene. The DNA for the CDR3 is TGTGCCATCAGTGAGTCGATAATAGGCCCGAAGGGGGAGACCCAGTACTTC. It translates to CAISESIIGPKGETQYF.